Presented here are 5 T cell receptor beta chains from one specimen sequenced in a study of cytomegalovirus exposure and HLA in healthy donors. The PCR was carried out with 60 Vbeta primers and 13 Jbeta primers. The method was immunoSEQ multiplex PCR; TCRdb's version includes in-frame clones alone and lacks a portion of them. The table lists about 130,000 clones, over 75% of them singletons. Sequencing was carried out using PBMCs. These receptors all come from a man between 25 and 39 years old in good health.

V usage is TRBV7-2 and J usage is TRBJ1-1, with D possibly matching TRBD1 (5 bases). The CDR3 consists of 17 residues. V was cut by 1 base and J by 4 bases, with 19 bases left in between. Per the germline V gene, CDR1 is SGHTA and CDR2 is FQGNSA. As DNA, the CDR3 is TGTGCCAGCAGCTTAGGGTCCGGACTAGGGGTGGGCACTGAAGCTTTCTTT. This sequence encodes CASSLGSGLGVGTEAFF.

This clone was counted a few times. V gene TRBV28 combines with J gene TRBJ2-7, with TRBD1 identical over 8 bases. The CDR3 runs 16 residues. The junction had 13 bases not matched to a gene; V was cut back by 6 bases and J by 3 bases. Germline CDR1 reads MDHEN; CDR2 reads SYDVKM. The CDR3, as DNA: TGTGCCAGCAGCCCCCCCGGACAGGGCTACCTCTACGAGCAGTACTTC. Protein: CASSPPGQGYLYEQYF. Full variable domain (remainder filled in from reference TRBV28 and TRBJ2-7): DVKVTQSSRYLVKRTGEKVFLECVQDMDHENMFWYRQDPGLGLRLIYFSYDVKMKEKGDIPEGYSVSREKKERFSLILESASTNQTSMYLCASSPPGQGYLYEQYFGPGTRLTVT.

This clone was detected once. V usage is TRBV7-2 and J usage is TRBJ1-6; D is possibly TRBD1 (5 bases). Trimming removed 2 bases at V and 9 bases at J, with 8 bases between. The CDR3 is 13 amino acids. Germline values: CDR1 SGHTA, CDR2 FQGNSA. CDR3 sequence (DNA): TGTGCCAGCAGCTTATCGGGGGTTTCACCCCTCCACTTT. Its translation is CASSLSGVSPLHF. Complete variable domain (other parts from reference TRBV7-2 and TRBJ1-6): GAGVSQSPSNKVTEKGKDVELRCDPISGHTALYWYRQSLGQGLEFLIYFQGNSAPDKSGLPSDRFSAERTGGSVSTLTIQRTQQEDSAVYLCASSLSGVSPLHFGNGTRLTVT.

CDR3 DNA: TGTGCCAGCAGCCAAGACCAACTTGTTGAGACCCAGTACTTC. It specifies CASSQDQLVETQYF. The chain recombines TRBV14 with TRBJ2-5; D is undetermined. The CDR3 consists of 14 residues. The V gene lost 0 bases and the J gene lost 5 bases, with 10 bases spanning the gap. In germline, CDR1 is SGHDN, CDR2 FVKESK.

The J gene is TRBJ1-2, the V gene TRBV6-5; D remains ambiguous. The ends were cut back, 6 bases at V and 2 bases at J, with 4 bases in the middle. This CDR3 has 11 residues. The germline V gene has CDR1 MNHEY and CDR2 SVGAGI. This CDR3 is CASRENYGYTF. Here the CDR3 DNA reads TGTGCCAGCAGGGAGAACTATGGCTACACCTTC.